The 31 T cell receptor beta chains listed next were all sequenced from one sample in a study of cytomegalovirus exposure and HLA in healthy donors. Sequencing used immunoSEQ multiplex PCR; TCRdb keeps in-frame clones, though not all of them. Of roughly 220,000 clones in the sample, over 80% were seen once. Material for sequencing was PBMCs. The receptors come from a woman aged 18-30 years in good health and CMV-seronegative.

V usage is TRBV5-1 and J usage is TRBJ2-7, with D possibly TRBD2 on 5 matching bases. The CDR3 is made up of 15 amino acids. Germline CDR1 is SGHRS and CDR2 is YFSETQ. Trimming pared 1 base from V and 2 bases from J, leaving 13 bases between. The CDR3 nucleotides are TGCGCCAGCAGCTTGAATACGGGATCCCCCTACGAGCAGTACTTC. This sequence encodes CASSLNTGSPYEQYF.

The chain recombines TRBV5-1 with TRBJ2-1; maybe TRBD1 (6 bases). Trimming shortened V by 0 bases and J by 5 bases, and 12 bases separated the two germline ends. This CDR3 has 15 amino acids. Germline lookup yields CDR1 SGHRS and CDR2 YFSETQ. The CDR3 is CASSLAVGANNEQFF. The CDR3 DNA is TGCGCCAGCAGCTTGGCGGTGGGGGCAAACAATGAGCAGTTCTTC.

V gene TRBV6-6 combines with J gene TRBJ2-1, with 10 bases that match TRBD2. The germline CDR1 and CDR2 sequences are MNHNY and SVGAGI (reference sequence). Trimming took 7 bases from V and 7 from J; bases not matched to a gene: 1. This CDR3 has 12 residues. In DNA form, the CDR3 reads TGTGCCAGCACGGGACTAGCGAATGAGCAGTTCTTC. Amino acids: CASTGLANEQFF.

The rearrangement joins TRBV6-5 to TRBJ2-7; 9 nucleotides match TRBD1. The V and J ends lost 2 bases and 5 bases, in that order; junction bases with no gene match: 4. Per the germline V gene, CDR1 is MNHEY and CDR2 is SVGAGI. This CDR3 comprises 14 residues. The CDR3 spells CASSYPTGGDEQYF. In DNA form, the CDR3 reads TGTGCCAGCAGTTACCCGACAGGGGGGGACGAGCAGTACTTC.

The chain is built from TRBV6-5 and TRBJ1-6, with D uncertain. The CDR3 length is 11 residues. In germline, CDR1 is MNHEY, CDR2 SVGAGI. Trimming cost V 6 bases and J 15 bases, with 12 bases left between them. The CDR3: CASSRYTVLHF. The CDR3 DNA follows: TGTGCCAGCAGCCGTTATACGGTCCTCCACTTT.

The chain has TRBV5-6 and TRBJ2-1; 8 nucleotides agree with TRBD1. This CDR3 contains 16 residues. V lost 0 bases to trimming and J lost 2 bases; unmatched junction nucleotides: 4. The V gene's germline CDR1 is SGHDT and CDR2 YYEEEE. The CDR3 coding sequence is TGTGCCAGCAGCTTGGGGGGGACAGGAGCCTACAATGAGCAGTTCTTC. Residues: CASSLGGTGAYNEQFF.

V is TRBV5-1 and J is TRBJ2-1; 9 bases fit TRBD2. The CDR3 has 17 residues. The ends lost 1 base at V and 3 bases at J; junction bases unmatched: 8. From germline, CDR1 is SGHRS and CDR2 YFSETQ. CDR3 residues: CASSLNRGRGDYNEQFF. The CDR3, as DNA: TGCGCCAGCAGCTTGAATCGCGGGAGGGGGGACTACAATGAGCAGTTCTTC.

The chain combines TRBV6-1 with TRBJ1-5, with unresolved D. Germline CDR1 and CDR2: MNHNS and SASEGT. This CDR3 is 13 amino acids long. V was shortened by 2 bases and J by 6 bases, with 8 bases between the two germline ends. DNA for the CDR3: TGTGCCAGCAGTGAAACGAGAAGTCAGCCCCAGCATTTT. Translated, it gives CASSETRSQPQHF.

This chain links TRBV15 with TRBJ2-7, with D possibly matching TRBD2 (6 bases). V dropped 5 bases and J dropped 1 base, with 15 bases sitting between them. Germline V CDR1 and CDR2: LNHNV, YYDKDF (reference sequence). The length of the CDR3 is 15 residues. CDR3 DNA sequence: TGTGCCACCAGCGGCTCGGGGGACCCGTCCTACGAGCAGTACTTC. Its translation is CATSGSGDPSYEQYF.

CDR3 in amino acids: CASSLLEFSSYNEQFF. The CDR3 DNA sequence: TGTGCCAGCAGCTTACTCGAGTTTAGCTCCTACAATGAGCAGTTCTTC. V is TRBV11-2 and J is TRBJ2-1; no definite D call. This CDR3 comprises 16 residues. CDR1 SGHAT and CDR2 FQNNGV come from the germline V gene. V was trimmed by 2 bases and J by 0 bases, leaving 11 bases between them.

The rearrangement uses TRBV6-1 and TRBJ1-3; 7 bases are a match to TRBD1. Germline loops: CDR1 MNHNS, CDR2 SASEGT. This CDR3 is built from 15 residues. After removal of 6 bases from V and 1 base from J, the junction contained 6 bases not matched to a gene. CDR3 amino acids: CASRSPGQSGNTIYF. The DNA of the CDR3 is TGTGCCAGCAGGTCCCCGGGACAGTCTGGAAACACCATATATTTT.

The V gene is TRBV29-1, the J gene TRBJ1-1; 8 nucleotides match TRBD1. Trimming cost V 6 bases and J 4 bases; bases outside gene matches: 7. CDR1 is SQVTM and CDR2 is ANQGSEA in the germline V gene. The CDR3 is 13 amino acids. CDR3 sequence reads: CSVRTGWSTEAFF. The CDR3 nucleotides read TGCAGCGTACGGACAGGGTGGTCCACTGAAGCTTTCTTT.

The rearrangement links TRBV30 to TRBJ2-3; 8 positions match TRBD2. The germline gives CDR1 GTSNPN, CDR2 SVGIG (reference sequence). This CDR3 region has 13 residues. V lost 2 bases, J lost 4 bases, and 2 bases stayed unmatched. The CDR3 DNA is TGTGCCTGGAGTAGCGGGAGCCCAGATACGCAGTATTTT. Protein: CAWSSGSPDTQYF. The full variable domain, with the rest looked up from reference TRBV30 and TRBJ2-3, is SQTIHQWPATLVQPVGSPLSLECTVEGTSNPNLYWYRQAAGRGLQLLFYSVGIGQISSEVPQNLSASRPQDRQFILSSKKLLLSDSGFYLCAWSSGSPDTQYFGPGTRLTVL.

V gene TRBV6-5 combines with J gene TRBJ2-4; D is uncertain. Trimming took 3 bases from V and 7 from J, leaving 4 bases between them. CDR3 length: 11 residues. CDR1 is MNHEY and CDR2 is SVGAGI in the germline V gene. CDR3 coding DNA: TGTGCCAGCAGTTATTCGAACATTCAGTACTTC. It codes for CASSYSNIQYF.

This chain joins TRBV5-1 and TRBJ2-6, with 8 bases fitting TRBD1. This CDR3 spans 17 amino acids. Looked up from germline, CDR1 is SGHRS and CDR2 is YFSETQ. Trimming took 4 bases from V and 2 from J; bases not matched to a gene: 8. CDR3: CASSVQGAEAGANVLTF. Written as DNA, the CDR3 is TGCGCCAGCAGCGTTCAGGGGGCTGAAGCTGGGGCCAACGTCCTGACTTTC.

The chain links TRBV28 to TRBJ1-5, with TRBD1 matching over 8 bases. The CDR3 totals 16 residues. After removal of 8 bases from V and 4 bases from J, the junction contained 13 bases not matched to a gene. Germline V gene sequence: CDR1 MDHEN, CDR2 SYDVKM. For the CDR3, the DNA is TGTGCCAGCGCTTGGGACCAGACAGGGGAAAATCAGCCCCAGCATTTT. Amino acid sequence: CASAWDQTGENQPQHF.

The rearrangement links TRBV10-3 to TRBJ1-2; D perhaps matches TRBD1 (6 bases). CDR3 length: 14 amino acids. V lost 2 bases, J lost 4 bases, and 11 bases lay in between. Germline loops: CDR1 ENHRY, CDR2 SYGVKD. The CDR3 sequence: CAISEVQGVYGYTF. CDR3 sequence (DNA): TGTGCCATCAGTGAGGTACAGGGCGTCTATGGCTACACCTTC.

The chain carries TRBV11-2 and TRBJ2-3; 7 bases agree with TRBD1. Germline trimming cut 3 bases from V and 3 bases from J; bases unmatched to any gene: 15. In germline, CDR1 is SGHAT, CDR2 FQNNGV. This CDR3 comprises 18 residues. CDR3 sequence reads: CASSFYRGIAPWTDTQYF. DNA for the CDR3: TGTGCCAGCAGCTTCTACAGGGGAATAGCACCCTGGACAGATACGCAGTATTTT.

The chain combines TRBV28 with TRBJ2-7; 8 bases agree with TRBD1. This CDR3 region has 14 residues. The junction had 6 bases not matched to a gene; V was cut back by 2 bases and J by 6 bases. Germline CDR1 reads MDHEN; CDR2 reads SYDVKM. The CDR3 protein is CASSLPGQVLEQYF. DNA for the CDR3: TGTGCCAGCAGTTTACCGGGACAGGTGCTCGAGCAGTACTTC.

Remarks on this clone: Other DNA sequences in the same sample also yield this CDR3. The CDR3 bases are TGTGCCAGCAGTTACAGTAGAGAAAACACAGATACGCAGTATTTT. Amino acids: CASSYSRENTDTQYF. V usage is TRBV6-5 and J usage is TRBJ2-3; no reliable D call. The CDR3 loop spans 15 amino acids. The germline gives CDR1 MNHEY, CDR2 SVGAGI. The V end was cut by 2 bases, the J end by 2 bases, with 11 bases between.

This chain links TRBV5-1 with TRBJ2-5, with D possibly TRBD1 on 6 matching bases. The CDR3 extends over 13 amino acids. CDR1 is SGHRS, CDR2 YFSETQ, per germline. The ends were cut back, 1 base at V and 3 bases at J, with 7 bases in the middle. The CDR3 reads CASSLHREETQYF. For the CDR3, the DNA is TGCGCCAGCAGCTTGCACAGGGAAGAGACCCAGTACTTC.

CDR3 sequence reads: CASSLSPPMTVPSTDTQYF. In DNA form, the CDR3 reads TGTGCCAGCAGTTTATCCCCCCCTATGACTGTACCCAGCACAGATACGCAGTATTTT. The chain recombines TRBV27 with TRBJ2-3; D unresolved. The CDR3 length is 19 residues. From germline, CDR1 is MNHEY and CDR2 SMNVEV (reference sequence). V lost 0 bases and J lost 0, with 19 bases in between.

The gene calls are TRBV7-2 and TRBJ1-2; D call uncertain. Per germline, CDR1 SGHTA and CDR2 FQGNSA. CDR3 length equals 12 residues. V was shortened by 5 bases and J by 7 bases, with 11 bases between the two germline ends. As DNA, the CDR3 is TGTGCCAGCAGCCCCGCGGGATCTGGCTACACCTTC. Amino acid sequence: CASSPAGSGYTF.

The rearrangement joins TRBV5-1 to TRBJ2-7, with D possibly being TRBD2 (5 bases). V was clipped by 0 bases and J by 6 bases, with 10 bases between them. Germline assignment: CDR1 SGHRS and CDR2 YFSETQ. The length of the CDR3 is 13 residues. For the CDR3, the DNA is TGCGCCAGCAGCTTGGACGGGGTTTCCGAGCAGTACTTC. Encoded protein: CASSLDGVSEQYF.

This chain uses TRBV27 with TRBJ2-7; TRBD2 is a possible D gene (7 bases). CDR1 MNHEY and CDR2 SMNVEV come from the germline V gene (reference sequence). There are 14 residues in the CDR3. V lost 4 bases and J lost 5, with 15 bases in between. The CDR3 is CASSSRGARNEQYF. The CDR3 nucleotides read TGTGCCAGCAGTTCCCGGGGGGCGCGTAACGAGCAGTACTTC.

The V gene is TRBV10-1, the J gene TRBJ1-1; tentatively, D is TRBD1 (6 bases). V was shortened by 2 bases and J by 0 bases, with 10 bases between the two germline ends. Germline V gene lookup returns CDR1 WNHNN and CDR2 SYGVQD (reference sequence). The CDR3 runs to 15 residues. Written as DNA, the CDR3 is TGCGCCAGCAGTGAGAGGACAGCGTTGAACACTGAAGCTTTCTTT. This gives the protein CASSERTALNTEAFF.

V and J are TRBV12-5 and TRBJ2-3; 11 nucleotides align to TRBD2. The V gene end was trimmed by 10 bases and the J gene end by 5 bases; junction bases not matched to a gene: 11. Germline values: CDR1 LGHNT, CDR2 FRNRAP. The CDR3 runs to 15 residues. CDR3 loop: CAIRLLAGAEDTQYF. The CDR3 DNA reads TGTGCTATCCGGCTACTAGCGGGAGCTGAAGATACGCAGTATTTT.

The chain links TRBV6-5 to TRBJ2-1; no reliable D call. Germline CDR1 and CDR2: MNHEY and SVGAGI. The CDR3 runs to 15 residues. Trimming removed 4 bases at V and 1 base at J, with 11 bases between. The CDR3 is CASSSTARSYNEQFF. The CDR3 DNA sequence: TGTGCCAGCAGTTCAACCGCCAGGTCCTACAATGAGCAGTTCTTC.

The chain links TRBV5-5 to TRBJ2-3, with a possible D match to TRBD2 (5 bases). The germline V and J ends were trimmed by 0 bases and 0 bases, with 8 bases remaining between them. CDR3 size: 15 residues. Germline loops: CDR1 SGHKS, CDR2 YYEKEE (reference sequence). The CDR3 here is CASSLGGISTDTQYF. The CDR3 nucleotides read TGTGCCAGCAGCTTGGGAGGGATTAGCACAGATACGCAGTATTTT.

The chain joins TRBV29-1 to TRBJ2-1; D perhaps matches TRBD2 (6 bases). In germline, CDR1 is SQVTM, CDR2 ANQGSEA. Trimming removed 7 bases from V and 0 bases from J, with 13 bases in between. The CDR3 consists of 14 residues. This CDR3 is CSGVSGGSYNEQFF. CDR3 coding DNA: TGCAGCGGTGTTAGCGGAGGCTCCTACAATGAGCAGTTCTTC.

The chain joins TRBV28 to TRBJ2-7; 9 nucleotides line up with TRBD2. CDR3 length: 14 residues. The germline V gene encodes CDR1 MDHEN and CDR2 SYDVKM. J was trimmed by 6 bases and V by 7 bases; bases with no gene match: 10. In DNA form, the CDR3 reads TGTGCCAGCACTCCGGGACTAGCCTTCAGCGAGCAGTACTTC. Its protein product is CASTPGLAFSEQYF. Together with reference TRBV28 and TRBJ2-7, the CDR3 gives the full variable domain: DVKVTQSSRYLVKRTGEKVFLECVQDMDHENMFWYRQDPGLGLRLIYFSYDVKMKEKGDIPEGYSVSREKKERFSLILESASTNQTSMYLCASTPGLAFSEQYFGPGTRLTVT.